This is a list of T cell receptor beta chains from one sample in a study of blood T cell repertoires in COVID-19. Data came from immunoSEQ multiplex PCR; TCRdb stores just in-frame clones and leaves some out. This repertoire shows roughly 70,000 clones, 80% to 95% found once; its top ten account for less than 6%. Sequencing was carried out using peripheral blood. These TCRs come from an older woman with active COVID-19. The CDR3 runs from the conserved cysteine through the conserved F or W. D genes are given only for firm matches. Rows give clone size only sometimes, using once, few, many, or a class for an expanded clone.

J gene: TRBJ1-1
clone size: -
D gene: -
V gene: TRBV19
CDR3 protein: CASRPGTLNTEAFF
CDR3 DNA: TGTGCCAGTCGCCCAGGGACACTGAACACTGAAGCTTTCTTT

J gene: TRBJ2-7
clone size: once
D gene: -
V gene: TRBV19
CDR3 protein: CASKGRANSYEQYF
CDR3 DNA: TGTGCCAGTAAGGGCAGGGCGAACTCCTACGAGCAGTACTTC

J gene: TRBJ2-1
clone size: few
D gene: TRBD1
V gene: TRBV11-2
CDR3 protein: CASSLDGQGASREQFF
CDR3 DNA: TGTGCCAGCAGCTTAGACGGCCAGGGGGCCTCTCGAGAGCAGTTCTTC

J gene: TRBJ2-7
clone size: few
D gene: TRBD2
V gene: TRBV19
CDR3 protein: CASQPTSGSSVEQYF
CDR3 DNA: TGTGCCAGTCAGCCCACTAGCGGGAGTTCGGTTGAGCAGTACTTC

J gene: TRBJ1-1
clone size: -
D gene: -
V gene: TRBV6-5
CDR3 protein: CASSYGGVPNTEAFF
CDR3 DNA: TGTGCCAGCAGTTATGGAGGGGTCCCAAACACTGAAGCTTTCTTT

J gene: TRBJ1-3
clone size: -
D gene: -
V gene: TRBV19
CDR3 protein: CANPRGSSGNTIYF
CDR3 DNA: TGTGCCAACCCTCGGGGAAGCTCTGGAAACACCATATATTTT

J gene: TRBJ2-5
clone size: -
D gene: TRBD1
V gene: TRBV11-3
CDR3 protein: CASSPGTGQETQYF
CDR3 DNA: TGTGCCAGCAGCCCCGGGACAGGCCAAGAGACCCAGTACTTC

J gene: TRBJ2-3
clone size: -
D gene: -
V gene: TRBV7-2
CDR3 protein: CASSLPAPRTDTQYF
CDR3 DNA: TGTGCCAGCAGCTTACCCGCCCCCAGAACAGATACGCAGTATTTT

J gene: TRBJ1-2
clone size: -
D gene: -
V gene: TRBV5-1
CDR3 protein: CASSLTRQNGYTF
CDR3 DNA: TGCGCCAGCAGCTTGACCAGACAGAATGGCTACACCTTC

J gene: TRBJ2-5
clone size: -
D gene: TRBD1
V gene: TRBV10-2
CDR3 protein: CASRPGQIQETQYF
CDR3 DNA: TGCGCCAGCAGGCCGGGACAGATCCAAGAGACCCAGTACTTC

J gene: TRBJ2-1
clone size: -
D gene: TRBD2
V gene: TRBV28
CDR3 protein: CATLAGSSYNEQFF
CDR3 DNA: TGTGCCACCCTAGCGGGTAGCTCCTACAATGAGCAGTTCTTC

J gene: TRBJ2-5
clone size: -
D gene: TRBD2
V gene: TRBV28
CDR3 protein: CASSSSGEETQYF
CDR3 DNA: TGTGCCAGCAGTTCTAGCGGGGAAGAGACCCAGTACTTC

J gene: TRBJ2-7
clone size: -
D gene: TRBD2
V gene: TRBV5-1
CDR3 protein: CASSTGTSGSRAYEQYF
CDR3 DNA: TGCGCCAGCAGCACAGGGACTAGCGGGAGTAGAGCCTACGAGCAGTACTTC

J gene: TRBJ2-2
clone size: once
D gene: TRBD2
V gene: TRBV7-8
CDR3 protein: CASSRRYTGGRDTGELFF
CDR3 DNA: TGTGCCAGCAGCCGGCGGTATACTGGCGGGAGGGATACCGGGGAGCTGTTTTTT

J gene: TRBJ2-2
clone size: -
D gene: TRBD1
V gene: TRBV5-1
CDR3 protein: CASSLLQGASTGELFF
CDR3 DNA: TGCGCCAGCAGCTTGCTTCAGGGGGCGAGCACCGGGGAGCTGTTTTTT

J gene: TRBJ2-3
clone size: -
D gene: TRBD2
V gene: TRBV27
CDR3 protein: CASSLAGVDTDTQYF
CDR3 DNA: TGTGCCAGCAGTTTAGCGGGAGTGGACACAGATACGCAGTATTTT

J gene: TRBJ2-5
clone size: -
D gene: TRBD2
V gene: TRBV27
CDR3 protein: CASSLRGPLSGRARETQYF
CDR3 DNA: TGTGCCAGCAGTTTGAGGGGCCCCCTTAGCGGGAGGGCGCGGGAGACCCAGTACTTC

J gene: TRBJ2-1
clone size: -
D gene: TRBD2
V gene: TRBV7-7
CDR3 protein: CASSLVAGYYNEQFF
CDR3 DNA: TGTGCTAGCAGCTTGGTAGCGGGGTACTACAATGAGCAGTTCTTC

J gene: TRBJ2-7
clone size: -
D gene: -
V gene: TRBV15
CDR3 protein: CATSLRDYEQYF
CDR3 DNA: TGTGCCACCAGCCTACGCGACTACGAGCAGTACTTC

J gene: TRBJ1-4
clone size: -
D gene: -
V gene: TRBV9
CDR3 protein: CASSVAGRVFATNEKLFF
CDR3 DNA: TGTGCCAGCAGCGTAGCTGGCAGGGTGTTTGCAACTAATGAAAAACTGTTTTTT